This is a list of T cell receptor beta chains from one sample in a study of T-cell reconstitution after alpha-beta-depleted transplantation in children. Via MiXCR, TCRdb re-called the PCR reads, giving one row per CDR3 protein. The table has around 580,000 distinct CDR3 sequences, roughly 24% seen once; the top ten hold roughly an eighth. The material was PBMCs, mostly from graft donor cells, obtained 360 days after TCRalphabeta/CD19-depleted stem cell transplant. The source is a boy in the first two years of life who had a stem cell transplant for acute myeloid leukemia, so the T cells may come from the graft donor. The CDR3 runs from the conserved cysteine through the conserved F or W. The D gene is left open where the match is weak. The listing skips clone size in some rows; elsewhere it reads once, few, many or a size class.

j_call,clone_size,d_call,v_call,cdr3_length,cdr3_nt,cdr3_aa
TRBJ1-2,few,NA,TRBV20-1,14,TGCAGTGCTAGAGATTATGGGGGCCGCTATGGCTACACCTTC,CSARDYGGRYGYTF
TRBJ2-3,NA,NA,TRBV30,15,TGTGCCTGGAGTGTCGGGGCAGGGACGAGAGATACGCAGTATTTT,CAWSVGAGTRDTQYF
TRBJ1-4,few,NA,TRBV6-5,14,TGTGCCAGCAGTTATGGGGCCGCTAATGAAAAACTGTTTTTT,CASSYGAANEKLFF
TRBJ2-1,many,NA,TRBV10-3,12,TGTGCCCACGGGCTAGCCCACAATGAGCAGTTCTTC,CAHGLAHNEQFF
TRBJ2-6,NA,NA,TRBV6-5,15,TGTGCCAGCAGTTACTCGAGGGGGGGGGCCAACGTCCTGACTTTC,CASSYSRGGANVLTF
TRBJ2-3,NA,NA,TRBV9,14,TGTGCCAGCAGCGTAGAGTCGGTCACAGATACGCAGTATTTT,CASSVESVTDTQYF
TRBJ2-7,many,NA,TRBV7-2,16,TGTGCCAGCAGCTTAGACTCCGGGACAATAGGCTACGAGCAGTACTTC,CASSLDSGTIGYEQYF
TRBJ2-1,many,NA,TRBV5-8,15,TGTGCCAGCAGCTCCGGACTTCTAACCTACAATGAGCAGTTCTTC,CASSSGLLTYNEQFF
TRBJ1-2,few,NA,TRBV15,16,TGTGCCACCAGCAGCCAGACGACTACCCCCAACTATGGCTACACCTTC,CATSSQTTTPNYGYTF
TRBJ1-1,few,NA,TRBV29-1,12,TGCAGCGTGGAAAGGTCGAACACTGAAGCTTTCTTT,CSVERSNTEAFF
TRBJ1-2,many,NA,TRBV20-1,14,TGCAGTGCCCCCCACCATTCAGTCATCTATGGCTACACCTTC,CSAPHHSVIYGYTF
TRBJ1-2,NA,NA,TRBV29-1,14,TGCAGCGTTGAGACGCCGAGGGGGGGCTATGGCTACACCTTC,CSVETPRGGYGYTF
TRBJ2-3,NA,TRBD2,TRBV18,16,TGTGCCAGCTCACCGGGACTAGCGGGGGACACAGATACGCAGTATTTT,CASSPGLAGDTDTQYF
TRBJ2-1,NA,NA,TRBV10-2,14,TGCGCCAGCAGTGAGTTAAGTTCCTACAATGAGCAGTTCTTC,CASSELSSYNEQFF
TRBJ2-7,NA,NA,TRBV7-2,14,TGTGCCAGCAGCGACCGGACAGCCACCTACGAGCAGTACTTC,CASSDRTATYEQYF
TRBJ1-2,NA,TRBD1,TRBV5-1,14,TGCGCCAGCAGTGGAGGGACAGGGCCAGATGGCTACACCTTC,CASSGGTGPDGYTF
TRBJ2-7,many,NA,TRBV4-3,18,TGCGCCAGCAGCCAAGATTGGCCCCGTCCGGACAGAGTTTACGAGCAGTACTTC,CASSQDWPRPDRVYEQYF
TRBJ2-1,many,TRBD2,TRBV10-3,13,TGTGCCATCAGCACTAGCGAGCTAGAAGAGCAGTTCTTC,CAISTSELEEQFF
TRBJ2-1,NA,NA,TRBV20-1,16,TGCAGTGCGCCCACCCCCGCGGCCCGACATGGCAATGAGCAGTTCTTC,CSAPTPAARHGNEQFF
TRBJ2-6,NA,NA,TRBV11-2,18,TGTGCCAGCAGCTTAGAAGCTGGGGGTTTCAGTGGGGCCAACGTCCTGACTTTC,CASSLEAGGFSGANVLTF
TRBJ1-1,NA,NA,TRBV7-8,12,TGTGCCAGCAGCTTTGCGGAGGATGAAGCTTTCTTT,CASSFAEDEAFF
TRBJ1-5,many,NA,TRBV5-6,15,TGTGCCAGCAGCTTACAGGGATCCTGGGATCAGCCCCAGCATTTT,CASSLQGSWDQPQHF
TRBJ2-3,once,NA,TRBV7-7,15,TGTGCCAGCAGCCCAGGAGGAGGGGCAACAGATACGCAGTATTTT,CASSPGGGATDTQYF
TRBJ2-1,few,NA,TRBV12-3/TRBV12-4,14,TGTGCCAGCAGTCCGACTCCAGGGGTGAATGAGCAGTTCTTC,CASSPTPGVNEQFF
TRBJ2-1,few,NA,TRBV15,13,TGTGCCACCAGCAGTTACCGCGGGATGGGGTTGTTCTTC,CATSSYRGMGLFF
TRBJ2-3,few,NA,TRBV12-3/TRBV12-4,15,TGTGCCAGCAGTTTAGCGGGGGCCCTCCAGGGTACGCAGTATTTT,CASSLAGALQGTQYF
TRBJ2-7,NA,NA,TRBV20-1,15,TGCAGTGCCGAAGGAGTGGGCTCGCTTTCCTACGAGCAGTACTTC,CSAEGVGSLSYEQYF
TRBJ2-2,NA,NA,TRBV7-2,16,TGTGCCAGCAGCTTAGCTCCTGGGCCCAACACCGGGGAGCTGTTTTTT,CASSLAPGPNTGELFF
TRBJ2-6,NA,NA,TRBV20-1,16,TGCTGTGCTAGACAGCCTCCGCACTCTGGGGCCAACGTCCTGACTTTC,CCARQPPHSGANVLTF
TRBJ1-2,many,TRBD1,TRBV12-3/TRBV12-4,14,TGTGCCAGCAGTTCCACGGACAGGCCCTATGGCTACACCTTC,CASSSTDRPYGYTF
TRBJ2-2,many,NA,TRBV5-1,11,TGTGCCAGCAGCCTAGGGAGGGAGCTGTTTTTT,CASSLGRELFF
TRBJ2-1,many,TRBD2,TRBV29-1,13,TGCAGCGTTGAGGGACTAGTTTACAATGAGCAGTTCTTC,CSVEGLVYNEQFF
TRBJ2-3,many,NA,TRBV10-3,14,TGTGCCATCAGTCCTTCGGCTATCACAGATACGCAGTATTTT,CAISPSAITDTQYF
TRBJ2-3,few,TRBD1,TRBV27,16,TGTGCCAGCAGTTTATCAGGGGGCCGTGCGGCAGATACGCAGTATTTT,CASSLSGGRAADTQYF
TRBJ2-1,few,NA,TRBV4-3,15,TGCGCCAGCAGCCAAGATCTCCCAAGAAAGGATGAGCAGTTCTTC,CASSQDLPRKDEQFF
TRBJ2-2,few,NA,TRBV7-2,17,TGTGCCAGCAGCCCTCAGCCCAGGGAGAAGTACACCGGGGAGCTGTTTTTT,CASSPQPREKYTGELFF
TRBJ2-3,NA,NA,TRBV11-3,15,TGTGCCAGCAGCCGACAGCTAGCGAACACAGATACGCAGTATTTT,CASSRQLANTDTQYF
TRBJ2-1,many,NA,TRBV18,16,TGTGCCAGCTCACCCGTATCTTGGTGGGCCTACAATGAGCAGTTCTTC,CASSPVSWWAYNEQFF
TRBJ1-5,many,TRBD1,TRBV20-1,10,TGCAGTGCCCGGGACAGGGAGGAACATTTT,CSARDREEHF
TRBJ2-7,few,TRBD2,TRBV25-1,14,TGTGCCAGCAGTTCCATCGGGACTAGTTACGAGCAGTACTTC,CASSSIGTSYEQYF
TRBJ1-5,NA,NA,TRBV7-8,15,TGTGCCAGCAGCTTAACGGTCACAGCCAATCAGCCCCAGCATTTT,CASSLTVTANQPQHF
TRBJ2-5,few,NA,TRBV20-1,16,TGCAGTGCTAGATTGGGTTGGGGGTCCCGAGGAGAGACCCAGTACTTC,CSARLGWGSRGETQYF
TRBJ1-2,many,NA,TRBV20-1,12,TGCAGTGCTAGAGTAAACAGCTATGGCTACACCTTC,CSARVNSYGYTF
TRBJ2-7,NA,TRBD1,TRBV20-1,14,TGCAGTGCTTTCGACAGGGGGGCCTCCTACGAGCAGTACTTC,CSAFDRGASYEQYF
TRBJ2-7,NA,NA,TRBV2,11,TGTGCCAGCAGTGAGATCGGCAGGGAAAACTTC,CASSEIGRENF
TRBJ1-6,few,NA,TRBV20-1,14,TGCAGTGCTTCAGGTCGGGTCTATAATTCACCCCTCCACTTT,CSASGRVYNSPLHF
TRBJ2-2,NA,TRBD1,TRBV20-1,15,TGCAGTGCTAGAACCCGGGACAGGGGCACCGGGGAGCTGTTTTTT,CSARTRDRGTGELFF
TRBJ2-5,NA,NA,TRBV5-1,15,TGCGCCAGCAGCCCTGGGGCCCACCCGGGAGAGACCCAGTACTTC,CASSPGAHPGETQYF
TRBJ2-5,NA,TRBD2,TRBV7-2,16,TGTGCCAGCAGCCTTTTTTTAGCGGGGGACCAAGAGACCCAGTACTTC,CASSLFLAGDQETQYF
TRBJ1-1,NA,NA,TRBV7-2,14,TGTGCCTCCCTCGGGGGGGGATTGAGGGCTGAAGCTTTCTTT,CASLGGGLRAEAFF